This T cell receptor beta chain is from a study of CD8+ T cells in alopecia areata. This clone appeared many times. Genes here carry mouse names. Coverage ceases 4 residues before the CDR3 finishes, and the germline J gene fills in the end. The sequencing template was cDNA reverse transcribed from extracted RNA. Profiling relied on immunoSEQ multiplex PCR, and the TCRdb table lists in-frame clones only, not all of them. Altogether some 110,000 clones were found in the sample, and no singletons occur. The V and J ends lost 0 bases and 0 bases respectively, with 7 bases between them. The V gene's germline CDR1 is NSQYPW and CDR2 LRSPGD (reference sequence). The length of the CDR3 is 15 residues.

What was sequenced was lesional skin. The receptor's source is a C3H/HeJ mouse with alopecia areata. MHC haplotype of the mouse line: H2-k. The gene calls are TRBV1 and TRBJ2-5; D is uncertain. CDR3 residues: CTCSADTANQDTQYF. Incomplete CDR3 DNA: TGCACCTGCAGTGCAGATACAGCTAACCAAGAC.